This T cell receptor (beta chain) was obtained from a study of cytomegalovirus exposure and HLA in healthy donors. This CDR3 contains 14 residues. Germline V CDR1 and CDR2: MNHEY, SVGAGI. Trimming removed 6 bases from V and 7 bases from J, with 18 bases in between. Both 60 Vbeta primers and 13 Jbeta primers went into the PCR. Sequencing used immunoSEQ multiplex PCR; TCRdb keeps in-frame clones, though not all of them. The top ten clones hold 15% of a sample with fewer than 250,000 clones, over 60% of them seen once. The sample taken for sequencing was PBMCs. This chain connects TRBV6-5 to TRBJ1-2, with D tentatively TRBD1 (5 bases). This receptor was obtained from a man aged 35-49 years in good health and CMV-seronegative. CDR3 loop: CASSQVSRDFGYTF. CDR3 sequence (DNA): TGTGCCAGCAGCCAGGTGTCGAGGGACTTTGGCTACACCTTC.